This T cell receptor beta chain was profiled in a study of blood T cell repertoires in COVID-19. Using immunoSEQ multiplex PCR, the repertoire was profiled, and TCRdb retains in-frame clones only, with some absent. Here the sample spans 100,000 to 120,000 clones, 70% to 80% being singletons. CDR3 length: 13 residues. V was shortened by 4 bases and J by 4 bases, with 8 bases between the two germline ends. Germline lookup yields CDR1 SGHKS and CDR2 YYEKEE (reference sequence). The chain employs TRBV5-5 and TRBJ1-4; no definite D call. This receptor was taken from a woman aged 60-75 years with acute or convalescent COVID-19. Sequenced material: peripheral blood. The CDR3 protein is CASSPRGNEKLFF. The CDR3 DNA sequence: TGTGCCAGCAGCCCCCGGGGTAATGAAAAACTGTTTTTT. Filled out from reference TRBV5-5 and TRBJ1-4, the complete variable domain reads DAGVTQSPTHLIKTRGQQVTLRCSPISGHKSVSWYQQVLGQGPQFIFQYYEKEERGRGNFPDRFSARQFPNYSSELNVNALLLGDSALYLCASSPRGNEKLFFGSGTQLSVL.